This note documents a single T cell receptor beta chain sequence. This record comes from a study of CD8+ T cells in alopecia areata. Reverse transcribed after extraction, RNA yielded cDNA as the sequencing template. TCRdb keeps only in-frame clones here, not all; method: immunoSEQ multiplex PCR. Of around 50,000 clones detected, 96% appear once; the ten largest clones hold about a quarter. This CDR3 region has 12 residues. Germline CDR1 reads MNHEY; CDR2 reads SVGAGI. V lost 6 bases, J lost 9 bases, and 12 bases lay in between. The receptor was derived from a human donor with alopecia areata. The sequencing here drew on CD8+ T cells sorted from blood, taken at week 0. V and J are TRBV6-5 and TRBJ2-1; D gene unclear. The CDR3 reads CASSPWLAEQFF. The CDR3 DNA follows: TGTGCCAGCAGCCCTTGGTTGGCTGAGCAGTTCTTC.